This T cell receptor beta chain was observed in a study of read filtering for tumor transcriptome and immune sequencing. Study context: TCR-mapped reads were about 4.05 to 10.27 million with IR-seq versus about 75 to 1,400 with RNA-seq. Whole-study results and caveats: In IR-seq, single-read clonotypes were 70% to 85% of clonotypes but around 3.2% of reads. Even smaller IR-seq throughput identified most shared clonotypes.

This library used about 360 ng RNA and molecular barcoded adaptors spanning alpha/delta and beta/gamma chains. TCRdb re-called the reads with MiXCR, one entry per CDR3 protein. This table holds 75,000 to 95,000 distinct CDR3 sequences, 20% to 25% found once. Germline V CDR1 and CDR2: SGDLS, YYNGEE. The CDR3 spans 15 residues. Deletions cut 0 bases from V and 0 bases from J, with 10 bases between. This clonotype occurred many times. The antigen is not known. The sequenced material came from a population of CD138-negative cells sorted from bone marrow. The origin of this receptor is a donor aged 40 or older with multiple myeloma. The chain employs TRBV9 and TRBJ2-7; perhaps TRBD1 as D (5 bases). CDR3: CASSVGQGNSYEQYF. As DNA, the CDR3 is TGTGCCAGCAGCGTAGGGCAGGGTAACTCCTACGAGCAGTACTTC. Full variable domain (rest looked up from reference TRBV9 and TRBJ2-7): DSGVTQTPKHLITATGQRVTLRCSPRSGDLSVYWYQQSLDQGLQFLIQYYNGEERAKGNILERFSAQQFPDLHSELNLSSLELGDSALYFCASSVGQGNSYEQYFGPGTRLTVT.